This T cell receptor beta chain appears in the sequencing data of a study of blood T cell repertoires in COVID-19. Study information: In each case, the material was cDNA or gDNA derived from T cells, B-cell-depleted T cells, or PBMCs.

In Seattle, patients joined the study during active infection and were tracked longitudinally. Under the authors' procedure: From reference gene primer amplification, estimates of nucleated cell counts were derived. Clones were sequenced by immunoSEQ multiplex PCR, and TCRdb holds only the in-frame ones, with some missing. V, J and clone size derive from that table, while D and trimming were established from the DNA sequence. This table has 250,000 to 350,000 clones, approximately 90% appearing once. Input material: peripheral blood. The source is a woman between 50 and 59 years old with COVID-19, enrolled during active disease.

CDR3 nucleotides: TGTGCCACCAGCAGATCCCGGTCTAAAGGGGGTTATAATTCACCCCTCCACTTT. It specifies CATSRSRSKGGYNSPLHF. This chain joins TRBV15 and TRBJ1-6; weak D call: TRBD1 (6 bases). V lost 2 bases to trimming and J lost 4 bases, with 18 bases between them. Looked up from germline, CDR1 is LNHNV and CDR2 is YYDKDF (reference sequence). CDR3 size: 18 residues.